These 14 T cell receptor beta chains were all obtained from the same sample, sequenced in a study of cytomegalovirus exposure and HLA in healthy donors. This PCR relied on a set of 60 Vbeta primers and 13 Jbeta primers. The assay was immunoSEQ multiplex PCR, and TCRdb's table has in-frame clones only and misses some. Of about 91,000 clones listed, around 86% are singletons. Sample: PBMCs. The receptors come from a young man in good health and CMV-seropositive.

The J gene is TRBJ2-7, the V gene TRBV18; 7 nucleotides match TRBD1. With 3 bases clipped from V and 0 bases from J, the junction kept 5 bases outside the gene matches. CDR3 length equals 15 residues. The germline V gene encodes CDR1 KGHSH and CDR2 LQKENI. The CDR3 DNA follows: TGTGCCAGCTCACCTGGGACAGCGAGCTCCTACGAGCAGTACTTC. It encodes CASSPGTASSYEQYF. Full variable domain (remainder filled in from reference TRBV18 and TRBJ2-7): NAGVMQNPRHLVRRRGQEARLRCSPMKGHSHVYWYRQLPEEGLKFMVYLQKENIIDESGMPKERFSAEFPKEGPSILRIQQVVRGDSAAYFCASSPGTASSYEQYFGPGTRLTVT.

In this sample, this clone turned up once. V and J are TRBV28 and TRBJ2-3, with D perhaps matching TRBD2 (5 bases). This CDR3 is 14 amino acids long. Germline lookup yields CDR1 MDHEN and CDR2 SYDVKM. V was pared by 6 bases and J by 0 bases, with 10 bases between. CDR3 nucleotides: TGTGCCAGCAGGGCGGGTACTAGCACAGATACGCAGTATTTT. It translates to CASRAGTSTDTQYF.

Here the CDR3 reads CASSQGVNTEAFF. CDR3 sequence (DNA): TGTGCCAGCAGCCAAGGAGTGAACACTGAAGCTTTCTTT. This chain links TRBV14 with TRBJ1-1; D is undetermined. The germline V and J ends were trimmed by 1 base and 0 bases, with 3 bases remaining between them. Germline-derived CDR1 and CDR2 are SGHDN and FVKESK. The CDR3 runs to 13 residues.

The rearrangement links TRBV9 to TRBJ2-1; perhaps TRBD1 as D (6 bases). V lost 1 base and J lost 6, with 17 bases in between. The CDR3 consists of 16 residues. Germline V gene lookup returns CDR1 SGDLS and CDR2 YYNGEE. The CDR3 loop is CASSVNPGVSGNEQFF. CDR3 sequence (DNA): TGTGCCAGCAGCGTAAACCCAGGGGTGAGTGGCAATGAGCAGTTCTTC.

This chain links TRBV27 with TRBJ2-5; 8 bases line up with TRBD2. Germline lookup yields CDR1 MNHEY and CDR2 SMNVEV (reference sequence). Germline trimming cut 0 bases from V and 5 bases from J; bases unmatched to any gene: 11. The CDR3 spans 17 residues. DNA of the CDR3: TGTGCCAGCAGTTTATCCCCTCGGGGGGGGGCGCGGGAGACCCAGTACTTC. Translated, it gives CASSLSPRGGARETQYF.

The chain couples TRBV6-6 to TRBJ2-5, with D unresolved. V was clipped by 5 bases and J by 0 bases, with 10 bases between them. The CDR3 has 14 residues. Germline V gives CDR1 MNHNY, CDR2 SVGAGI (reference sequence). This chain's CDR3 is CASSPAVDQETQYF. The CDR3 bases are TGTGCCAGCAGTCCCGCAGTTGACCAAGAGACCCAGTACTTC.

This chain links TRBV29-1 with TRBJ2-5; TRBD2 matches at 8 bases. The CDR3 has 14 amino acids. CDR1 and CDR2 (germline): SQVTM, ANQGSEA. The J segment lost 6 bases and the V segment lost 6 bases, leaving 12 bases of the junction unmatched. Here the CDR3 reads CSVRSQTGGQTQYF. The CDR3 DNA reads as TGCAGCGTCCGAAGCCAGACGGGGGGGCAGACCCAGTACTTC.

The chain employs TRBV14 and TRBJ1-1; D possibly corresponds to TRBD1 (5 bases). CDR1 SGHDN and CDR2 FVKESK come from the germline V gene. V gave up 3 bases and J gave up 0 bases, with 8 bases separating them. There are 14 residues in the CDR3. CDR3 bases: TGTGCCAGCAGCCAGTCCAGGGTGAACACTGAAGCTTTCTTT. Protein product: CASSQSRVNTEAFF.

The chain couples TRBV10-3 to TRBJ2-7; 10 bases are shared with TRBD2. This CDR3 spans 16 amino acids. V lost 2 bases to trimming and J lost 5 bases; unmatched junction nucleotides: 9. Germline V gene data show CDR1 as ENHRY and CDR2 as SYGVKD. CDR3 DNA sequence: TGTGCCATCAGTGAGGGGTCTAGCGGGAGCTATGACGAGCAGTACTTC. This sequence encodes CAISEGSSGSYDEQYF.

V and J are TRBV4-1 and TRBJ2-1; possible D gene TRBD1, 7 bases. This CDR3 has 15 residues. Germline CDR1 is MGHRA and CDR2 is YSYEKL. Trimming pared 4 bases from V and 0 bases from J, leaving 10 bases between. CDR3 coding DNA: TGCGCCAGCAGCCTTCAGGGGGGCTCCTACAATGAGCAGTTCTTC. This codes for CASSLQGGSYNEQFF.

CDR3 protein: CASSPPWRGGGQETQYF. The CDR3 region has the DNA TGTGCCAGCAGCCCCCCCTGGAGGGGAGGGGGCCAAGAGACCCAGTACTTC. The V gene is TRBV7-9, the J gene TRBJ2-5, with D tentatively TRBD2 (7 bases). V was trimmed by 5 bases and J by 1 base, leaving 20 bases between them. In germline, CDR1 is SEHNR, CDR2 FQNEAQ (reference sequence). The CDR3 runs to 17 residues. Variable domain in full (rest from reference TRBV7-9 and TRBJ2-5): DTGVSQNPRHKITKRGQNVTFRCDPISEHNRLYWYRQTLGQGPEFLTYFQNEAQLEKSRLLSDRFSAERPKGSFSTLEIQRTEQGDSAMYLCASSPPWRGGGQETQYFGPGTRLLVL.

This clone was recorded once. The chain uses TRBV6-1 and TRBJ2-7; D is possibly TRBD2 (6 bases). The V gene's germline CDR1 is MNHNS and CDR2 SASEGT. Trimming shortened V by 3 bases and J by 6 bases, and 15 bases separated the two germline ends. This CDR3 is built from 14 residues. The CDR3: CASSERGRGFEQYF. CDR3 DNA sequence: TGTGCCAGCAGTGAGAGGGGCCGGGGGTTCGAGCAGTACTTC.

This rearrangement joins TRBV10-1 to TRBJ2-2; tentatively, D is TRBD2 (5 bases). Trimming took off 5 bases at V and 0 bases at J, with 7 bases between the two ends. CDR1 WNHNN and CDR2 SYGVQD come from the germline V gene (reference sequence). The CDR3 spans 14 residues. The CDR3 nucleotides read TGCGCCAGCAGTAGCGGAGCGAACACCGGGGAGCTGTTTTTT. It codes for CASSSGANTGELFF.

The chain is built from TRBV28 and TRBJ1-1; TRBD1 matches at 10 bases. The germline CDR1 and CDR2 sequences are MDHEN and SYDVKM. This CDR3 is built from 15 residues. V shed 7 bases and J 7 bases; nucleotides not matched to a gene: 12. Here the CDR3 reads CASTSTGGSRDEAFF. DNA for the CDR3: TGTGCCAGCACCTCGACAGGGGGCTCTCGGGATGAAGCTTTCTTT.